This entry concerns a single T cell receptor beta chain. This clonotype was counted at least ten times. Its antigen has not been determined. No base quality information exists; no much larger clone differs at one position. This sample was taken from a study of blood T cells in healthy people across ages (dated by TCRdb to between 2015 and 2017). Broadly, across the study: In model experiments, roughly one uniquely barcoded TCR beta cDNA molecule per two T cells was captured by template switching. The study measured age-related changes in TCR beta repertoire diversity using deep sequencing normalized with unique cDNA molecular identifiers. Four age groups were formed from the donors: young (average roughly 15 years), middle-aged (approximately 39), aged (approximately 60) and long-lived (approximately 78). To avoid experimental bias, donors of different ages were spread randomly across the sequencing lanes. Using the same blood draw, the study looked at two additional independent replicas of 1 million unique cDNA reads for two donors, one aged 18 to 29 and the other aged 80 or older.

The germline V gene gives CDR1 as SGDLS and CDR2 as YYNGEE. V is pared back by 1 base and J by 0 bases, with 8 bases lying between the germline termini. The CDR3 runs 14 amino acids, cysteine and phenylalanine included. Only CDR3 DNA remains: 42 bases, in frame from the first base. What the authors observed across the whole study: As age increased, observed TCR beta diversity per million T cells dropped in a roughly linear way, and a significant reduction was already evident by age 40. Donor CMV infection status was unknown, potentially confounding age-related changes in expanded clonotypes. Because profiling used bulk unsorted PBMCs, naive and antigen-experienced compartments could not be compared conclusively. Estimates of total diversity from one million sequenced T cells were regarded as lower bounds and underestimates. The long-lived group showed more naive CD4+ T cells, fewer expanded clones and increased TCR diversity than the aged group, suggesting age selection. Observed TCR beta diversity correlated strongly with the percentage of naive T cells measured by flow cytometry.

The library was made by 5' RACE. Reads for this sample came from an Illumina HiSeq 2500. A second PCR of 7 to 11 cycles was performed with a sample-barcoded 5' primer and a J-beta primer mix. Each TCR beta cDNA molecule received a unique molecular identifier from a template-switch 5' adaptor carrying 12 random nucleotides. At least 2.5 million CDR3-containing paired-end reads were obtained from each sample. All of the RNA was converted into first-strand cDNA using the Mint cDNA synthesis kit, with a TRBC-specific oligonucleotide serving as the primer. All cDNA was treated with uracil-DNA glycosylase and then went through a first 18-cycle PCR with the universal primers M1SS and BC2_uni_R. As for the authors' bioinformatics: Each sample was normalized by randomly selecting 1 million high-quality reads, each carrying a distinct molecular identifier. Instead of being binned into consensus sequences, reads with shared molecular identifiers were discarded. MiTCR, set to a Q25 quality threshold and the strictest error-elimination algorithm, was used for CDR3 identification, clonotype clustering and error correction. A nonparametric unseen species model with Euler transformation was used to estimate lower-bound total TCR beta diversity. TCRdb reworked the public reads: Q25 trimming with fastp, MiXCR clone assembly, productive beta chains retained. CDR3 protein duplicates are merged, each entry listing the most common genes and DNA. TCRdb, rather than the study authors, made the V and J calls. For this sample there are about 1,800,000 distinct CDR3 sequences; roughly 28% appear just once. The ten most abundant clones make up 7.7% of the sample.

The donors were roughly 40 Caucasian individuals from Russia, aged 6 to 90 years, who were systemically healthy. Approximately 10 milliliters of peripheral blood were collected from each donor into EDTA-treated Vacutainer tubes. Ficoll-Paque density-gradient centrifugation was used to isolate PBMCs, with at least 7 million per sample. Total RNA, at least 5.5 micrograms per sample, was extracted from PBMCs with Trizol reagent. For every donor, flow cytometry on a PBMC aliquot measured the percentage of naive CD45RAhigh/CD27high T cells. Sequenced: blood. This sequence originates from a woman aged 30 to 39 in good health. This chain is built from TRBV9 and TRBJ2-7, with the D gene not confidently named. The DNA reads as follows: TGTGCCAGCAGCGTAAGTCAGAACTCCTACGAGCAGTACTTC. Its product reads: CASSVSQNSYEQYF.